Shown below are 30 T cell receptor beta chains from a single sample sequenced in a study of shared clonotypes between healthy human individuals. Sequenced by immunoSEQ multiplex PCR; TCRdb stores in-frame clones only, minus some. The data contain fewer than 3 million clones, about 90% of them singletons. The sequenced material came from naive CD4+ T cells from PBMCs. Subset meaning: CD45RA+ positively selected. The receptors stem from a man between 18 and 35 years old in good health. Some clones in this sample may be carry-over from other donors' samples.

This clone was observed once. DNA for the CDR3: TGTGCCACCAGCTCCGGGACAGGGGTATTTGGCTACACCTTC. This sequence encodes CATSSGTGVFGYTF. The J gene is TRBJ1-2, the V gene TRBV15; 10 nucleotides align to TRBD1. V dropped 5 bases and J dropped 7; count of bases not matched to a gene: 7. The CDR3 length is 14 residues. Per germline, CDR1 LNHNV and CDR2 YYDKDF (reference sequence).

The chain links TRBV11-3 to TRBJ2-5; D is undetermined. The CDR3 extends over 14 amino acids. V gave up 0 bases and J gave up 6 bases, with 11 bases separating them. Germline V gene lookup returns CDR1 SGHNT and CDR2 YENEEA. This CDR3 is CASSLDPDSQTQYF. The DNA of the CDR3 is TGTGCCAGCAGCTTAGATCCGGATAGTCAGACCCAGTACTTC. The whole variable domain, filled in from reference TRBV11-3 and TRBJ2-5, reads EAGVVQSPRYKIIEKKQPVAFWCNPISGHNTLYWYLQNLGQGPELLIRYENEEAVDDSQLPKDRFSAERLKGVDSTLKIQPAELGDSAVYLCASSLDPDSQTQYFGPGTRLLVL.

The rearrangement joins TRBV11-2 to TRBJ2-5; D is perhaps TRBD1 or TRBD2 (5 bases each). Germline V CDR1 and CDR2: SGHAT, FQNNGV. V gave up 3 bases and J gave up 5 bases, with 13 bases separating them. The CDR3 is 14 residues long. The CDR3 here is CASSFQGTRETQYF. DNA for the CDR3: TGTGCCAGCAGCTTTCAAGGGACCAGGGAGACCCAGTACTTC. Supplemented by reference TRBV11-2 and TRBJ2-5, the full variable domain reads EAGVAQSPRYKIIEKRQSVAFWCNPISGHATLYWYQQILGQGPKLLIQFQNNGVVDDSQLPKDRFSAERLKGVDSTLKIQPAKLEDSAVYLCASSFQGTRETQYFGPGTRLLVL.

The genes are TRBV4-1 and TRBJ1-2; D gene unclear. The CDR3 has 13 amino acids. V was trimmed by 3 bases and J by 8 bases, leaving 13 bases between them. Germline V gene data show CDR1 as MGHRA and CDR2 as YSYEKL. CDR3 bases: TGCGCCAGCAGCCAGAGCTCTCCGGGGGGCTACACCTTC. It specifies CASSQSSPGGYTF.

This rearrangement joins TRBV10-3 to TRBJ1-1; possible D gene TRBD1, 5 bases. The CDR3 loop spans 20 amino acids. CDR1 and CDR2 (germline): ENHRY, SYGVKD. V gave up 4 bases and J gave up 3 bases, with 30 bases separating them. The CDR3 region has the DNA TGTGCCATCAGTGGGGGGAGAGAGGGGAGGGTAGCGGGTTTGGACACTGAAGCTTTCTTT. Translating it yields CAISGGREGRVAGLDTEAFF.

The V call is TRBV6-6, the J call TRBJ2-5; a possible D gene is TRBD2 (7 bases). The CDR3 sequence is 14 residues long. The V end lost 8 bases, the J end lost 3 bases, and 16 bases lay between the germline ends. The germline gives CDR1 MNHNY, CDR2 SVGAGI (reference sequence). CDR3 nucleotides: TGTGCCAGCGCCTTTGGGGGGGCCGAAGAGACCCAGTACTTC. Translation: CASAFGGAEETQYF.

The chain combines TRBV6-1 with TRBJ2-7; tentatively, D is TRBD2 (5 bases). The V end was cut by 1 base, the J end by 3 bases, with 13 bases between. The CDR3 consists of 15 residues. The germline CDR1 and CDR2 sequences are MNHNS and SASEGT. The CDR3 DNA reads as TGTGCCAGCAGTGAAGGACCGGCCCGGGGCTACGAGCAGTACTTC. Translating it yields CASSEGPARGYEQYF.

This chain uses TRBV28 with TRBJ2-7; D not resolved. The CDR3 consists of 11 residues. CDR1 MDHEN and CDR2 SYDVKM come from the germline V gene. V was cut by 4 bases and J by 6 bases, with 7 bases left in between. CDR3 protein: CASSSHREQYF. CDR3 bases: TGTGCCAGCAGTTCACACCGCGAGCAGTACTTC.

The chain uses TRBV5-1 and TRBJ2-7; perhaps D is TRBD1 or TRBD2 (5 bases each). The CDR3 extends over 16 amino acids. Trimming shortened V by 3 bases and J by 6 bases, and 22 bases separated the two germline ends. The germline CDR1 and CDR2 sequences are SGHRS and YFSETQ. DNA for the CDR3: TGCGCCAGCAGCTCCATAGAGGGCAGGGAGCGGTCCGAGCAGTACTTC. Translated, it gives CASSSIEGRERSEQYF.

This clone has a single count. The chain recombines TRBV5-4 with TRBJ1-1; weak D call: TRBD1 (5 bases). The V gene's germline CDR1 is SGHNT and CDR2 YYREEE (reference sequence). The CDR3 extends over 16 amino acids. The germline V and J ends were trimmed by 4 bases and 0 bases, with 16 bases remaining between them. The CDR3 bases are TGTGCCAGCAGCCCGTCAGGGCGGGGTTTGAACACTGAAGCTTTCTTT. Protein sequence: CASSPSGRGLNTEAFF.

The V and J genes are TRBV5-1 and TRBJ1-1; 10 bases are shared with TRBD1. The CDR3 is made up of 16 amino acids. CDR1 SGHRS and CDR2 YFSETQ come from the germline V gene. Unmatched junction bases numbered 9, after V lost 4 bases and J lost 3 bases. For the CDR3, the DNA is TGCGCCAGCAGCCCTTCAGGGACAGGGGTGTACACTGAAGCTTTCTTT. This gives the protein CASSPSGTGVYTEAFF.

The chain uses TRBV5-1 and TRBJ1-1; D is ambiguous. Germline V gene data show CDR1 as SGHRS and CDR2 as YFSETQ. Trimming left V 0 bases short and J 4 bases short, with 7 bases between. This CDR3 is built from 13 residues. CDR3: CASSLDRVTEAFF. Here the CDR3 DNA reads TGCGCCAGCAGCTTGGATAGGGTCACTGAAGCTTTCTTT.

The V and J genes are TRBV2 and TRBJ2-4, with 8 bases matching TRBD1. Germline trimming cut 8 bases from V and 10 bases from J; bases unmatched to any gene: 7. The CDR3 consists of 12 residues. Looked up from germline, CDR1 is SNHLY and CDR2 is FYNNEI. The CDR3 nucleotides read TGTGCCAGCCTGGCGACAGGGGAGATTCAGTACTTC. The encoded protein is CASLATGEIQYF.

CDR3 amino acids: CATSSPEGVRGRGVGGYTF. As DNA, the CDR3 is TGTGCCACCAGCAGCCCCGAGGGTGTAAGGGGGCGCGGGGTTGGAGGCTACACCTTC. V usage is TRBV15 and J usage is TRBJ1-2; 7 positions match TRBD1. The CDR3 extends over 19 amino acids. Germline V gene sequence: CDR1 LNHNV, CDR2 YYDKDF (reference sequence). After removal of 3 bases from V and 8 bases from J, the junction contained 24 bases not matched to a gene. The full variable domain, rest sourced from reference TRBV15 and TRBJ1-2, is DAMVIQNPRYQVTQFGKPVTLSCSQTLNHNVMYWYQQKSSQAPKLLFHYYDKDFNNEADTPDNFQSRRPNTSFCFLDIRSPGLGDTAMYLCATSSPEGVRGRGVGGYTFGSGTRLTVV.

The chain carries TRBV10-1 and TRBJ2-7, with D maybe TRBD1 (6 bases). Deletions cut 0 bases from V and 5 bases from J, with 11 bases between. The CDR3 contains 14 residues. CDR1 and CDR2 (germline): WNHNN, SYGVQD (reference sequence). The CDR3 DNA follows: TGCGCCAGCAGTGAGTCTTACAGGGACCACGAGCAGTACTTC. Protein product: CASSESYRDHEQYF.

The chain carries TRBV9 and TRBJ2-4, with TRBD1 as a possible D gene (6 bases). Germline V gene data show CDR1 as SGDLS and CDR2 as YYNGEE. The V and J ends lost 0 bases and 5 bases respectively, with 9 bases between them. This CDR3 has 14 amino acids. CDR3 in DNA: TGTGCCAGCAGCGTAGACACAGGGCAAAACATTCAGTACTTC. Translating gives CASSVDTGQNIQYF.

This clone was seen once. The CDR3 sequence is CASSWGASRRELFF. In DNA, the CDR3 is TGTGCCAGCAGTTGGGGGGCCTCCAGGAGGGAGCTGTTTTTT. The rearrangement uses TRBV7-2 and TRBJ2-2; TRBD1 or TRBD2 may be the D gene (6 bases each). Germline CDR1 is SGHTA and CDR2 is FQGNSA. The V and J ends lost 6 bases and 9 bases respectively, with 17 bases between them. The CDR3 loop spans 14 amino acids.

The chain combines TRBV28 with TRBJ2-7, with D perhaps TRBD2 (7 bases). Germline V gene lookup returns CDR1 MDHEN and CDR2 SYDVKM. The CDR3 covers 14 residues. Trimming removed 3 bases from V and 3 bases from J, with 12 bases in between. The CDR3 protein is CASSFVGGLYEQYF. The CDR3 nucleotides are TGTGCCAGCAGTTTTGTGGGGGGGCTCTACGAGCAGTACTTC.

The V gene is TRBV5-6, the J gene TRBJ1-6; no clear D. This CDR3 is built from 14 residues. The V end lost 0 bases, the J end lost 9 bases, and 10 bases lay between the germline ends. In germline, CDR1 is SGHDT, CDR2 YYEEEE. The CDR3 coding sequence is TGTGCCAGCAGCTTGGAAGGTGTTGGTTCACCCCTCCACTTT. Protein sequence: CASSLEGVGSPLHF.

The chain uses TRBV28 and TRBJ2-7; TRBD2 aligns across 7 bases. Germline CDR1 MDHEN, CDR2 SYDVKM. The CDR3 consists of 15 residues. With 7 bases clipped from V and 1 base from J, the junction kept 10 bases outside the gene matches. The CDR3 region has the DNA TGTGCCAGCATCCCCAGGGCTAGCGGTTCCTACGAGCAGTACTTC. Translation gives CASIPRASGSYEQYF.

This sequence joins TRBV5-1 and TRBJ2-2; TRBD1 might be the D (6 bases). The V end was cut by 4 bases, the J end by 6 bases, with 16 bases between. The CDR3 is 15 residues long. The germline V gene has CDR1 SGHRS and CDR2 YFSETQ. This CDR3 is CASSLVGGRAGELFF. CDR3 nucleotide sequence: TGCGCCAGCAGCCTTGTAGGGGGAAGGGCCGGGGAGCTGTTTTTT.

The chain uses TRBV6-1 and TRBJ2-1; D gene uncertain. The CDR3 extends over 15 amino acids. Looked up from germline, CDR1 is MNHNS and CDR2 is SASEGT. Trimming removed 1 base from V and 9 bases from J, with 16 bases in between. CDR3 sequence reads: CASSEGTFRHSEQFF. CDR3 coding DNA: TGTGCCAGCAGTGAAGGGACGTTCCGCCACAGTGAGCAGTTCTTC.

The gene calls are TRBV5-1 and TRBJ2-1; D unclear. The V and J ends lost 0 bases and 0 bases respectively, with 7 bases between them. Germline CDR1 and CDR2: SGHRS and YFSETQ. The CDR3 loop spans 15 amino acids. The CDR3 nucleotides are TGCGCCAGCAGCTTGGCCATATCCTCCTACAATGAGCAGTTCTTC. Amino acids: CASSLAISSYNEQFF. Together with reference TRBV5-1 and TRBJ2-1, the CDR3 gives the full variable domain: KAGVTQTPRYLIKTRGQQVTLSCSPISGHRSVSWYQQTPGQGLQFLFEYFSETQRNKGNFPGRFSGRQFSNSRSEMNVSTLELGDSALYLCASSLAISSYNEQFFGPGTRLTVL.

The chain has TRBV9 and TRBJ2-7; TRBD2 agrees at 11 bases. This CDR3 comprises 14 residues. Germline loops: CDR1 SGDLS, CDR2 YYNGEE. The V segment lost 4 bases and the J segment 1 base; nucleotides outside the gene matches: 1. CDR3 nucleotides: TGTGCCAGCAGCAGACTAGCGGGATCCTACGAGCAGTACTTC. As protein: CASSRLAGSYEQYF. Using reference TRBV9 and TRBJ2-7 for the parts outside the CDR3, the full variable domain is DSGVTQTPKHLITATGQRVTLRCSPRSGDLSVYWYQQSLDQGLQFLIQYYNGEERAKGNILERFSAQQFPDLHSELNLSSLELGDSALYFCASSRLAGSYEQYFGPGTRLTVT.

V and J are TRBV5-1 and TRBJ2-3; D may match TRBD1 or TRBD2 (5 bases each). There are 16 residues in the CDR3. Trimming took 3 bases from V and 0 from J, leaving 14 bases between them. CDR1 SGHRS and CDR2 YFSETQ come from the germline V gene. The CDR3 DNA is TGCGCCAGCAGCTCCCGGGGCCAGCCTAGCACAGATACGCAGTATTTT. This translates into CASSSRGQPSTDTQYF.

This clone was observed a single time. The junction departs from germline at one end; a sequencing error may be responsible. This sequence joins TRBV7-2 and TRBJ2-7, with a weak D call TRBD1 (6 bases). CDR1 SGHTA and CDR2 FQGNSA come from the germline V gene. The CDR3 has 15 amino acids. The DNA for the CDR3 is TGTGCCAGCAGATTAGGCAGGGGCGAGTCTTACGAGCAGTACTTC. This translates into CASRLGRGESYEQYF.

CDR3 sequence (DNA): TGTGCCAGCAGCCCCCGGACAGAGAACACCGGGGAGCTGTTTTTT. The encoded protein is CASSPRTENTGELFF. V usage is TRBV7-2 and J usage is TRBJ2-2; D might be TRBD1 (6 bases). The CDR3 totals 15 residues. V was pared by 5 bases and J by 1 base, with 11 bases between. Germline V gene lookup returns CDR1 SGHTA and CDR2 FQGNSA.

To note about this clone: Other DNA sequences in this specimen translate into the identical CDR3. V and J are TRBV7-6 and TRBJ2-7; D call uncertain. Germline V lookup: CDR1 SGHVS, CDR2 FNYEAQ. This CDR3 comprises 12 residues. V was pared by 3 bases and J by 4 bases, with 7 bases between. The CDR3 reads CASSLVGYEQYF. DNA for the CDR3: TGTGCCAGCAGCTTGGTAGGATACGAGCAGTACTTC. The whole variable domain, filled in from reference TRBV7-6 and TRBJ2-7, reads GAGVSQSPRYKVTKRGQDVALRCDPISGHVSLYWYRQALGQGPEFLTYFNYEAQQDKSGLPNDRFSAERPEGSISTLTIQRTEQRDSAMYRCASSLVGYEQYFGPGTRLTVT.

A remark on this clone: Other DNA sequences in the same sample also yield this CDR3. The gene calls are TRBV5-1 and TRBJ2-1; 9 bases line up with TRBD2. The CDR3 spans 15 residues. V lost 4 bases and J lost 2; bases outside the gene matches: 4. Germline V gene sequence: CDR1 SGHRS, CDR2 YFSETQ. CDR3 nucleotide sequence: TGCGCCAGCAGCCTGGGACTAGCAACCTACAATGAGCAGTTCTTC. Its protein is CASSLGLATYNEQFF. Looking up the rest from reference TRBV5-1 and TRBJ2-1 gives the full variable domain: KAGVTQTPRYLIKTRGQQVTLSCSPISGHRSVSWYQQTPGQGLQFLFEYFSETQRNKGNFPGRFSGRQFSNSRSEMNVSTLELGDSALYLCASSLGLATYNEQFFGPGTRLTVL.

CDR3 sequence (DNA): TGTGCCAGCAGTTACCCCATTGGCAGGGACGAAAAACTGTTTTTT. It encodes CASSYPIGRDEKLFF. The chain recombines TRBV6-6 with TRBJ1-4; a possible D gene is TRBD1 (5 bases). This CDR3 is built from 15 residues. V was cut by 2 bases and J by 8 bases, with 15 bases left in between. From germline, CDR1 is MNHNY and CDR2 SVGAGI (reference sequence).